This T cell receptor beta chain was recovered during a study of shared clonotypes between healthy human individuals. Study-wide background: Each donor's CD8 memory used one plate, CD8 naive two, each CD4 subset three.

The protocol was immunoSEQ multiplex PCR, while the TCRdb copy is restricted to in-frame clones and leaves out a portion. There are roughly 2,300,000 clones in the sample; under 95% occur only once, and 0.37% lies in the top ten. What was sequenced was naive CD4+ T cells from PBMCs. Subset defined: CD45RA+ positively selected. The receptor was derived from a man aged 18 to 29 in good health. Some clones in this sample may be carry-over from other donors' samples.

The CDR3 loop reads CASSHRYATREQYF. The CDR3 DNA is TGTGCCAGCAGCCACAGGTATGCGACGAGGGAGCAGTACTTC. The chain employs TRBV14 and TRBJ2-7; D is unclear. CDR1 is SGHDN and CDR2 is FVKESK in the germline V gene. V shed 3 bases and J shed 7 bases, with 16 bases lying between them. This CDR3 has 14 amino acids.